This T cell receptor (beta chain) was identified during a study of CD8+ T cells in alopecia areata. The CDR3 is 14 amino acids. CDR1 SGDLS and CDR2 YYNGEE come from the germline V gene. V was clipped by 4 bases and J by 5 bases; unmatched bases: 7. Extraction of RNA preceded its reverse transcription into cDNA, which served as the sequencing template. The method was immunoSEQ multiplex PCR; TCRdb's version includes in-frame clones alone and lacks a portion of them. This sample has some 150,000 clones, with about three fifths found just once. This TCR derives from a human donor in good health. Source material: CD8+ T cells sorted from blood. The rearrangement uses TRBV9 and TRBJ2-5; TRBD2 matches 8 bases. The CDR3 coding sequence is TGTGCCAGCAGCTCACCTTCGGGAGGGGAGACCCAGTACTTC. It yields the protein CASSSPSGGETQYF. The variable domain in full, with the rest retrieved from reference TRBV9 and TRBJ2-5, is DSGVTQTPKHLITATGQRVTLRCSPRSGDLSVYWYQQSLDQGLQFLIQYYNGEERAKGNILERFSAQQFPDLHSELNLSSLELGDSALYFCASSSPSGGETQYFGPGTRLLVL.